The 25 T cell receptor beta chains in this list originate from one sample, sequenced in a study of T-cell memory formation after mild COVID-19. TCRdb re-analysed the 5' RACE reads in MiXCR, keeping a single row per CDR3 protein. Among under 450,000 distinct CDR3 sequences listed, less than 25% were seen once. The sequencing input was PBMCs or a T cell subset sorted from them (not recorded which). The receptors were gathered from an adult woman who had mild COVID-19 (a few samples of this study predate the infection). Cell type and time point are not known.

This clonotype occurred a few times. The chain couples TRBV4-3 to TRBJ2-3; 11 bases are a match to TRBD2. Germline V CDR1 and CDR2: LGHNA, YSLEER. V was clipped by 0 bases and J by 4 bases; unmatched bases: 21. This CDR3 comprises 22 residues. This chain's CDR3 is CASSQDSHGGLAGGGAPDTQYF. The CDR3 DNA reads TGCGCCAGCAGCCAAGATTCCCATGGTGGGCTAGCGGGAGGAGGAGCGCCAGATACGCAGTATTTT.

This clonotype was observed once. The CDR3 spells CASSPWDRGSDKNIQYF. The CDR3 nucleotides are TGTGCCAGTAGTCCGTGGGACAGGGGGTCGGACAAAAACATTCAGTACTTC. The chain is built from TRBV19 and TRBJ2-4, with TRBD1 matching 11 bases. CDR3 size: 17 residues. The junction had 9 bases not matched to a gene; V was cut back by 5 bases and J by 3 bases. In germline, CDR1 is LNHDA, CDR2 SQIVND (reference sequence).

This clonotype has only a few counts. The CDR3 region has the DNA TGTGCCAGCAGCCCCGGACACTTAAACACCGGGGAGCTGTTTTTT. Its translation is CASSPGHLNTGELFF. V usage is TRBV5-6 and J usage is TRBJ2-2; possibly TRBD1 for D (5 bases). CDR1 SGHDT and CDR2 YYEEEE come from the germline V gene. With 4 bases removed from V and 2 bases from J, the gap between germline ends came to 12 bases. The CDR3 is 15 amino acids.

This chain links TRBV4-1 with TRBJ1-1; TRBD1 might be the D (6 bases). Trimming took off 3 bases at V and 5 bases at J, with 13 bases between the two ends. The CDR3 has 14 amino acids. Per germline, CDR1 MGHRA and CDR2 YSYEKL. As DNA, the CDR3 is TGCGCCAGCAGCCAGGAGGGGGGAAGGACTGAAGCTTTCTTT. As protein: CASSQEGGRTEAFF.

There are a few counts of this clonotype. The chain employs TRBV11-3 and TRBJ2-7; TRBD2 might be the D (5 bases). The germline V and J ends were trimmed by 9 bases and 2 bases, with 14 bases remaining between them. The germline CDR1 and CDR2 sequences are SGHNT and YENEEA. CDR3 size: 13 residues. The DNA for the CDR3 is TGTGCCAGTGGGGTAGCGAACGCCTACGAGCAGTACTTC. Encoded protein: CASGVANAYEQYF.

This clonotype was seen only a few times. The CDR3 region is CASSLGGSTYNEQFF. The CDR3 DNA follows: TGTGCCAGCAGCTTAGGCGGGAGTACCTACAATGAGCAGTTCTTC. The chain employs TRBV7-2 and TRBJ2-1, with 7 bases identical to TRBD2. The CDR3 spans 15 residues. The germline gives CDR1 SGHTA, CDR2 FQGNSA. Trimming at V came to 1 base and at J to 2 bases, leaving 2 bases not matched to a gene.

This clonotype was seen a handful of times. CDR3 in amino acids: CASTRSLLLYEQYF. Written as DNA, the CDR3 is TGTGCCAGCACCAGATCTCTGTTGCTCTACGAGCAGTACTTC. The genes are TRBV6-6 and TRBJ2-7, with D uncertain. There are 14 residues in the CDR3. Germline V gives CDR1 MNHNY, CDR2 SVGAGI (reference sequence). The V gene lost 7 bases and the J gene lost 3 bases, with 16 bases spanning the gap.

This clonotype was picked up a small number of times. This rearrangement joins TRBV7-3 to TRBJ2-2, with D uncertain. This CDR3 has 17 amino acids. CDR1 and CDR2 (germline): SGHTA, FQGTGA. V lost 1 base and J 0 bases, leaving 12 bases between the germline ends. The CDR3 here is CASSLIPDIANTGELFF. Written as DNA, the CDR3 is TGTGCCAGCAGCTTAATCCCAGACATTGCGAACACCGGGGAGCTGTTTTTT.

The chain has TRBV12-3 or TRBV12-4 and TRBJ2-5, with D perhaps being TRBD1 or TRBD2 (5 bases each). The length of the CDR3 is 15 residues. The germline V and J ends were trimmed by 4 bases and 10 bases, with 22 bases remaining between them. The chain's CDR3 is CASSSKFPGTGVQYF. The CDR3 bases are TGTGCCAGCAGTTCTAAATTCCCCGGGACCGGGGTCCAGTACTTC.

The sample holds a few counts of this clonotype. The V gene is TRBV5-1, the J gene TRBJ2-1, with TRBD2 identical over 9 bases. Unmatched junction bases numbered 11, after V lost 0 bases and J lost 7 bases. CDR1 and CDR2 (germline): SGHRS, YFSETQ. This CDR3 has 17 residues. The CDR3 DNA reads TGCGCCAGCAGCTTGGGAGGTGCGCGGGGGGGCTCGAATGAGCAGTTCTTC. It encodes CASSLGGARGGSNEQFF. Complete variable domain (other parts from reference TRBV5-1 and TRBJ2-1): KAGVTQTPRYLIKTRGQQVTLSCSPISGHRSVSWYQQTPGQGLQFLFEYFSETQRNKGNFPGRFSGRQFSNSRSEMNVSTLELGDSALYLCASSLGGARGGSNEQFFGPGTRLTVL.

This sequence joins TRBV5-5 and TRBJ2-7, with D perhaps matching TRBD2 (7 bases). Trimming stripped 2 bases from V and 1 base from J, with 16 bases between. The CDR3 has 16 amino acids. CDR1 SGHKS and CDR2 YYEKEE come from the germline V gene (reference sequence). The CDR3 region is CASSFGGAPRSYEQYF. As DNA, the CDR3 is TGTGCCAGCAGCTTTGGGGGGGCACCAAGGTCCTACGAGCAGTACTTC.

The CDR3 DNA reads TGTGCCAGCAGCCCCAGGAGCGGGAGGGACTACGAGCAGTACTTC. This sequence encodes CASSPRSGRDYEQYF. This sequence joins TRBV4-2 and TRBJ2-7, with 10 positions matching TRBD2. Germline V gene data show CDR1 as LGHNA and CDR2 as YNFKEQ. The J segment lost 3 bases and the V segment lost 4 bases, leaving 6 bases of the junction unmatched. The length of the CDR3 is 15 residues.

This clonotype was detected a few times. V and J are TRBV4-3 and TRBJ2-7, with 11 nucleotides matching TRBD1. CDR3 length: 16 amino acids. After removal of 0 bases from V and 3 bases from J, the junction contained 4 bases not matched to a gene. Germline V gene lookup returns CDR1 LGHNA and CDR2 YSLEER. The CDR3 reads CASSQDAGTGGYEQYF. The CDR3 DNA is TGCGCCAGCAGCCAAGATGCCGGGACAGGGGGCTACGAGCAGTACTTC.

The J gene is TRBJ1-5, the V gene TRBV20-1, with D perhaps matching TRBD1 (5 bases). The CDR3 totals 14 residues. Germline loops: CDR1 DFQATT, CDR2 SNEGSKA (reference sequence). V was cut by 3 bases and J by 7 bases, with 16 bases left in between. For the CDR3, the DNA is TGCAGTGCTAGGCGGGGGATCGCCGGGCAGCCCCAGCATTTT. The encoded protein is CSARRGIAGQPQHF.

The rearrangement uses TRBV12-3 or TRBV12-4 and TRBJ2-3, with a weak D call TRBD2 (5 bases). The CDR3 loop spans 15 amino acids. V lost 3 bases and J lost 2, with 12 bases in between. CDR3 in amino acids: CASSFTGSYTDTQYF. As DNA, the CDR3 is TGTGCCAGCAGTTTTACGGGGAGTTACACAGATACGCAGTATTTT.

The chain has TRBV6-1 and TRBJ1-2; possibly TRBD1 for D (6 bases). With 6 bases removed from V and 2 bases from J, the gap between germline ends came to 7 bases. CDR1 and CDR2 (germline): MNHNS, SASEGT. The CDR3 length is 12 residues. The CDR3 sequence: CASRGGNYGYTF. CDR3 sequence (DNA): TGTGCCAGCAGAGGGGGGAACTATGGCTACACCTTC.

The CDR3 sequence is CASRGSGMNTEAFF. The CDR3 region has the DNA TGTGCCAGCAGAGGATCCGGGATGAACACTGAAGCTTTCTTT. The chain recombines TRBV12-3 or TRBV12-4 with TRBJ1-1, with D unclear. V was clipped by 6 bases and J by 0 bases, with 11 bases between them. This CDR3 is built from 14 residues.

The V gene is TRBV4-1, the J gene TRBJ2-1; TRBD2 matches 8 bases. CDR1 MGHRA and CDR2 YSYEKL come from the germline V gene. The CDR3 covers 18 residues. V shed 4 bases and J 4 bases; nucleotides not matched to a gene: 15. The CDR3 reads CASSPGGVGTRRYNEQFF. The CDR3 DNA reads TGCGCCAGCAGCCCGGGGGGAGTGGGGACTAGGAGATACAATGAGCAGTTCTTC.

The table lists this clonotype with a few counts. The CDR3 here is CASSSHPTDTQYF. The CDR3 nucleotides read TGTGCCAGCAGCTCCCATCCAACAGATACGCAGTATTTT. The chain joins TRBV7-3 to TRBJ2-3; no clear D. V shed 4 bases and J shed 3 bases, with 8 bases lying between them. Germline V CDR1 and CDR2: SGHTA, FQGTGA. This CDR3 comprises 13 residues.

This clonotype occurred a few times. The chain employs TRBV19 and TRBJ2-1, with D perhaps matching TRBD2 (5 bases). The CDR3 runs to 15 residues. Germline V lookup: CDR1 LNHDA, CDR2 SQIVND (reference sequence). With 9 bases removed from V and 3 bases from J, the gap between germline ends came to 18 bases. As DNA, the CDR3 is TGTGCCAGCCGGTCCACGCTAGCTGTCTACAATGAGCAGTTCTTC. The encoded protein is CASRSTLAVYNEQFF.

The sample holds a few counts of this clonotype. CDR3 residues: CASSPGAGTYNEQFF. The DNA of the CDR3 is TGCGCCAGCAGCCCAGGCGCGGGGACCTACAATGAGCAGTTCTTC. This chain connects TRBV5-1 to TRBJ2-1; the D gene is possibly TRBD2 (6 bases). The length of the CDR3 is 15 residues. CDR1 and CDR2 from the germline V gene are SGHRS and YFSETQ. With 4 bases removed from V and 2 bases from J, the gap between germline ends came to 13 bases.

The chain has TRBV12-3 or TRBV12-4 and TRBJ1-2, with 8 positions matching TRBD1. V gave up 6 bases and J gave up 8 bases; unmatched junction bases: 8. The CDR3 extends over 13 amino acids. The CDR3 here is CASRPDRAGGYTF. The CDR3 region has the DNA TGTGCCAGCAGACCGGACAGGGCTGGCGGCTACACCTTC.

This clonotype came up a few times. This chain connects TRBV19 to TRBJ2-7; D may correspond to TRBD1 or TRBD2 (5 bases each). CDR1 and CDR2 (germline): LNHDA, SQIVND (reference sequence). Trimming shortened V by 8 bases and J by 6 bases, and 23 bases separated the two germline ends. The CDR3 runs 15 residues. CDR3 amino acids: CASAPGASSAPEQYF. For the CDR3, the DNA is TGTGCCAGTGCTCCCGGGGCCTCATCCGCTCCCGAGCAGTACTTC.

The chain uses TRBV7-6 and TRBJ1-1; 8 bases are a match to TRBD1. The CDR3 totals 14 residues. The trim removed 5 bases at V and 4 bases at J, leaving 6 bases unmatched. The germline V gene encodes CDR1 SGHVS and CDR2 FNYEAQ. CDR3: CASSRQGYPTEAFF. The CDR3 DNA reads TGTGCCAGCAGCCGACAGGGGTATCCCACTGAAGCTTTCTTT.

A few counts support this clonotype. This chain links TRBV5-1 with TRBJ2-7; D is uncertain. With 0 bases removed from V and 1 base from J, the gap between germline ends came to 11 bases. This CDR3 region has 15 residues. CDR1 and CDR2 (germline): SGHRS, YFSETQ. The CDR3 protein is CASSLEVGSSYEQYF. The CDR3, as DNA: TGCGCCAGCAGCTTGGAAGTGGGGTCTTCCTACGAGCAGTACTTC. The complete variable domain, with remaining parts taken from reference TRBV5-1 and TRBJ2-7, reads KAGVTQTPRYLIKTRGQQVTLSCSPISGHRSVSWYQQTPGQGLQFLFEYFSETQRNKGNFPGRFSGRQFSNSRSEMNVSTLELGDSALYLCASSLEVGSSYEQYFGPGTRLTVT.